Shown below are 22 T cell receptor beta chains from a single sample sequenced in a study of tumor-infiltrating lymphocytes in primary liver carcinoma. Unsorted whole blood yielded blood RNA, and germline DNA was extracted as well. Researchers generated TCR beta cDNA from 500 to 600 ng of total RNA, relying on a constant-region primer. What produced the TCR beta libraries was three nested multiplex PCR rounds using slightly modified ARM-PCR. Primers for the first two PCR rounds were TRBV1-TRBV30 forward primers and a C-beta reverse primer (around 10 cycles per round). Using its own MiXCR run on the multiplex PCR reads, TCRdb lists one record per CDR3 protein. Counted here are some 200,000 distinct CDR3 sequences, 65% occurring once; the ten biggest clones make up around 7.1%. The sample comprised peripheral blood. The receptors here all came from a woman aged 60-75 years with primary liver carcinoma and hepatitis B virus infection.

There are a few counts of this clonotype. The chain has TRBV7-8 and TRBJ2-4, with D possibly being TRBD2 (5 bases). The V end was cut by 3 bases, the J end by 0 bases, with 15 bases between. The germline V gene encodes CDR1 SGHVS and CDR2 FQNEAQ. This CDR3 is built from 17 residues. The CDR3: CASSFNAGPIAKNIQYF. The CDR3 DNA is TGTGCCAGCAGCTTTAATGCGGGTCCGATAGCCAAAAACATTCAGTACTTC.

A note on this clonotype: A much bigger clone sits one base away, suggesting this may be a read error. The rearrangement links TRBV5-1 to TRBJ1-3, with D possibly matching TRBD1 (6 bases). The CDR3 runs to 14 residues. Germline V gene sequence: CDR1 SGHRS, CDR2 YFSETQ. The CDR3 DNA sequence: TGCGCCAGCAGCCCGGGGGGCCCTGGAAGCACCATATATTTT. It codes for CASSPGGPGSTIYF. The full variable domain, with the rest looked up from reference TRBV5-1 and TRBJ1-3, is KAGVTQTPRYLIKTRGQQVTLSCSPISGHRSVSWYQQTPGQGLQFLFEYFSETQRNKGNFPGRFSGRQFSNSRSEMNVSTLELGDSALYLCASSPGGPGSTIYFGEGSWLTVV.

CDR3 nucleotide sequence: TGCAGTGCTAGAGCGGGGGCCAGCGAGGTAGATACGCAGTATTTT. It yields the protein CSARAGASEVDTQYF. The chain is built from TRBV20-1 and TRBJ2-3; D may match TRBD1 or TRBD2 (6 bases each). V dropped 1 base and J dropped 5 bases, with 16 bases sitting between them. Germline CDR1 reads DFQATT; CDR2 reads SNEGSKA (reference sequence). The CDR3 loop spans 15 amino acids.

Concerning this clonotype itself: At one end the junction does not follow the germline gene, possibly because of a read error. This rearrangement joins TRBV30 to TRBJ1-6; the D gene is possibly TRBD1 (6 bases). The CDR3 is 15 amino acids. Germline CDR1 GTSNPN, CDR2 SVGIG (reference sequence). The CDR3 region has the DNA TGTGCCTGGAGTTGGGGCAGGGGTAGAAGCTCACCCCTCCAATTT. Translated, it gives CAWSWGRGRSSPLQF.

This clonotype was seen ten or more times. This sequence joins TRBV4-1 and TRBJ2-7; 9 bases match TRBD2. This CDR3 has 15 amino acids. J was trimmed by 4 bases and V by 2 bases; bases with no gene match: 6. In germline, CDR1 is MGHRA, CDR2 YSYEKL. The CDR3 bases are TGCGCCAGCAGCCAAACGACTAGCGGACTTTACGAGCAGTACTTC. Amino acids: CASSQTTSGLYEQYF.

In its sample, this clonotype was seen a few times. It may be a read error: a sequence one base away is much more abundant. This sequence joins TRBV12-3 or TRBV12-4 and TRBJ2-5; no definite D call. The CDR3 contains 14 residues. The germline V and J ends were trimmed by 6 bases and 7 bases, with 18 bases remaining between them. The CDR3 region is CASSGHSGYRTQYF. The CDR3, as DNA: TGTGCCAGCAGCGGCCACTCTGGATATCGGACCCAGTACTTC.

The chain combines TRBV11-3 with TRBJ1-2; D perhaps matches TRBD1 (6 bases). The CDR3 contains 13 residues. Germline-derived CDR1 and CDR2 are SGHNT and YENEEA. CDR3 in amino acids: CTGSLTGNYGYTF. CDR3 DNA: TGTACTGGCAGCTTAACAGGGAACTATGGCTACACCTTC.

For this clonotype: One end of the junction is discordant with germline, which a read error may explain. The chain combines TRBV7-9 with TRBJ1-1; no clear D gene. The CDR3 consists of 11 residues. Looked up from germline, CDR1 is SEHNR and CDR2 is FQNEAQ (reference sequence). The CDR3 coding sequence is TGTGCCAGCAGATTGGCCACTGAAACTTTCTTT. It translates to CASRLATETFF.

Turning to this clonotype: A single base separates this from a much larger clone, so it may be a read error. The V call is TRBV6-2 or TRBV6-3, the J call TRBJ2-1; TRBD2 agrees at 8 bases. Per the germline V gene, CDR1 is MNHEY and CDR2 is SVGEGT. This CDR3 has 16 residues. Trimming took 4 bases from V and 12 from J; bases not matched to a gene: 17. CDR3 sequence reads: CASSSRGSGTLDVQFF. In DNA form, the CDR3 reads TGTGCCAGCAGTTCCCGGGGTAGCGGGACTCTCGATGTGCAGTTCTTC.

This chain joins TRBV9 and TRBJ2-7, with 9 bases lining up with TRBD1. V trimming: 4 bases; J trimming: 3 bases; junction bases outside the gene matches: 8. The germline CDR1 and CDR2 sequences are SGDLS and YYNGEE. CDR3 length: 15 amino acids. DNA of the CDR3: TGTGCCAGCAGCAAGCAGGGACAGGGTTTCTACGAGCAGTACTTC. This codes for CASSKQGQGFYEQYF.

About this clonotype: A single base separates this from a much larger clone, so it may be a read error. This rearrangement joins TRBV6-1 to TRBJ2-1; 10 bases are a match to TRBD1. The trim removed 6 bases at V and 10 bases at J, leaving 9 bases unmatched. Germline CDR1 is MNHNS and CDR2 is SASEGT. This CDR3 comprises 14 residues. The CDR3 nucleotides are TGTGCCAGCAGAACGAGACAGGGGGCTTTAGAGCAGTTCTTC. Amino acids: CASRTRQGALEQFF.

CDR3 region: CASSLGDRGNQPQHF. The CDR3 DNA reads as TGCGCCAGCAGCTTAGGGGACAGAGGCAATCAGCCCCAGCATTTT. The V gene is TRBV5-1, the J gene TRBJ1-5, with 7 bases fitting TRBD1. Germline V gene data show CDR1 as SGHRS and CDR2 as YFSETQ. With 2 bases clipped from V and 2 bases from J, the junction kept 4 bases outside the gene matches. The CDR3 contains 15 residues. The variable domain in full, with the rest retrieved from reference TRBV5-1 and TRBJ1-5, is KAGVTQTPRYLIKTRGQQVTLSCSPISGHRSVSWYQQTPGQGLQFLFEYFSETQRNKGNFPGRFSGRQFSNSRSEMNVSTLELGDSALYLCASSLGDRGNQPQHFGDGTRLSIL.

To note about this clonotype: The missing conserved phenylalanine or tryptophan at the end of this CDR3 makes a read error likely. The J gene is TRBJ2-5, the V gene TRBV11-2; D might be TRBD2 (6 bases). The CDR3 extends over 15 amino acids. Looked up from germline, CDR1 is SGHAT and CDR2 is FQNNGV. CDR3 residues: CVSSPGGSRGETQYL. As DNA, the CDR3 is TGTGTCAGCAGCCCAGGAGGGAGTAGAGGGGAGACCCAGTACTTA.

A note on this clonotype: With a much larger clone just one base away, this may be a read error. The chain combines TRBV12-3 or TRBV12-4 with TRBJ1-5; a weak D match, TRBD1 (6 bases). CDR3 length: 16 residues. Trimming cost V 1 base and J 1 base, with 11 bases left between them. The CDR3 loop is CASSLGPTGSNQPQHF. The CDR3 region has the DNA TGTGCCAGCAGTTTAGGTCCGACAGGCAGCAATCAGCCCCAGCATTTT.

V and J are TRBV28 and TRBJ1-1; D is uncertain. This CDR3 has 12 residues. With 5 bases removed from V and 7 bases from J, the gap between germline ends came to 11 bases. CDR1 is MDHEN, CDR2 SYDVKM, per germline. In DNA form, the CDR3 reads TGTGCCAGCAGTCCCCCAAGGATTGAAGCTTTCTTT. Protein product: CASSPPRIEAFF.

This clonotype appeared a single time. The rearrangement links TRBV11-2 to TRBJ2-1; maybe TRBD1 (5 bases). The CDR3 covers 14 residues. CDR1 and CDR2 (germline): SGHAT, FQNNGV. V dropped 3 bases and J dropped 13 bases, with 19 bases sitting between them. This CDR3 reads CASSLVQGSGGQFF. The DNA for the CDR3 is TGTGCCAGCAGCTTGGTGCAGGGTTCCGGTGGTCAGTTCTTC.

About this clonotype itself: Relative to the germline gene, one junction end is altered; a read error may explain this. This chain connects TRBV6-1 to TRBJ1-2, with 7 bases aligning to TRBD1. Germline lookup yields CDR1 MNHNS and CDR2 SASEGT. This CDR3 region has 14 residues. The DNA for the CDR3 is TGTGCAAGCAGTGGGACAGACGGGAGCTATGGCTACATCTTC. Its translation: CASSGTDGSYGYIF.

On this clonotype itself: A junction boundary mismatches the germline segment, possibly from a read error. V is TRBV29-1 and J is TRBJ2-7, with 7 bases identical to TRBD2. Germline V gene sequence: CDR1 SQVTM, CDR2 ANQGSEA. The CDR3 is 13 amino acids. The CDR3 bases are TGTAGCGTTCCCACCGGGGCGGGGAGGGCGCAGTACTTC. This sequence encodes CSVPTGAGRAQYF.

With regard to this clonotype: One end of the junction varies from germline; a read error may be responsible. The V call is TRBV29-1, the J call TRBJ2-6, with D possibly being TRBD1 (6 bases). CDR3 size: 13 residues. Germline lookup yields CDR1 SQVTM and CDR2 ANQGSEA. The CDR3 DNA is TGCAGCGTTGGTACTTACAGGGCCAACGTCCTGACATTC. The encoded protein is CSVGTYRANVLTF.

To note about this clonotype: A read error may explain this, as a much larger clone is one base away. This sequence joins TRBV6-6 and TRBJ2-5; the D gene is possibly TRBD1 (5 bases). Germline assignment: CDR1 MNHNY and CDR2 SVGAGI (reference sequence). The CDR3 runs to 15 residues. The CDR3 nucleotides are TGTGCCAGCAGTTACAGCCAGGGCCCCCAAGGGACCCAGTACTTC. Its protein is CASSYSQGPQGTQYF.

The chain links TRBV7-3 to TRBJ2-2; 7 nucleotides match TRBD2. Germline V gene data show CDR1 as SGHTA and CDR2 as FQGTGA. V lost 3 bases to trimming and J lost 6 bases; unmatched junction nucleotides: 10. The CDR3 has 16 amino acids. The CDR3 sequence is CASSLLGQGGAGELFF. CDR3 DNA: TGTGCCAGCAGCTTGCTCGGGCAGGGAGGGGCCGGGGAGCTGTTTTTT.

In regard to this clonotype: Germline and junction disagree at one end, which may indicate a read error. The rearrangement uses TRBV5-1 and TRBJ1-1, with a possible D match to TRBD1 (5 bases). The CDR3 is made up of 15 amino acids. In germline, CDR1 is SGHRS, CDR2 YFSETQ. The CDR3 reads CACRVENQKNTEAFF. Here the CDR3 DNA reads TGCGCCTGCAGGGTCGAGAACCAAAAGAACACTGAAGCTTTCTTT.